This T cell receptor beta chain stems from a study of T cell repertoires in ileal Crohn's disease. Study context: Operated complications were stricturing disease (about 60%) and penetrating disease (roughly 39%). Per sample, about 500 nanograms of biopsy DNA were TCRB immunosequenced. Study-level findings and limits: Active smokers at surgery had more clonal expansions than non-smokers. Clonality above 26.8% at surgery always came with endoscopic recurrence.

The germline V gene encodes CDR1 SGHAT and CDR2 FQNNGV. V was trimmed by 1 base and J by 4 bases, leaving 8 bases between them. There are 14 residues in the CDR3. Method: immunoSEQ multiplex PCR; TCRdb's copy keeps in-frame clones and lacks some. The top ten clones hold approximately 3.9% of a sample with about 18,000 clones, 70% to 80% of them seen once. Time point given: inflamed ileum from the surgical specimen. As for this clone: Antigen unknown.

Specimen: ileal tissue. The TCR sequence derives from an adult with Crohn's disease. The chain employs TRBV11-2 and TRBJ2-1; D possibly uses TRBD1 or TRBD2 (5 bases each). CDR3 loop: CASSLGGAYNEQFF. The DNA of the CDR3 is TGTGCCAGCAGCTTAGGAGGGGCATACAATGAGCAGTTCTTC.